The 3 T cell receptor beta chains listed next were all sequenced from one sample in a study of long-term antiretroviral therapy in people with HIV. They ran version v3.0 of the immunoSEQ assay at survey level. Sequencing was performed with immunoSEQ multiplex PCR; in TCRdb, only in-frame clones are kept and a portion is missing. The table has tens of thousands of clones, about 86% seen once. Sequenced material: unsorted PBMCs, taken just before starting antiretroviral therapy. These TCRs come from a woman aged 18-29 years with HIV.

The chain links TRBV4-3 to TRBJ1-3, with D perhaps TRBD1 (6 bases). CDR1 LGHNA and CDR2 YSLEER come from the germline V gene. The ends were cut back, 0 bases at V and 4 bases at J, with 10 bases in the middle. The CDR3 extends over 15 amino acids. The CDR3 DNA reads TGCGCCAGCAGCCAAGATGCAGGGGTAGGAAACACCATATATTTT. It specifies CASSQDAGVGNTIYF.

The chain carries TRBV15 and TRBJ2-5, with 8 bases aligning to TRBD1. After removal of 0 bases from V and 4 bases from J, the junction contained 7 bases not matched to a gene. The CDR3 spans 16 residues. CDR1 is LNHNV, CDR2 YYDKDF, per germline (reference sequence). The CDR3 DNA sequence: TGTGCCACCAGCAGAGAGAGCAGGGGGCTAGGAGAGACCCAGTACTTC. Translation: CATSRESRGLGETQYF.

The chain is built from TRBV7-9 and TRBJ2-3; D possibly corresponds to TRBD2 (6 bases). The CDR3 loop spans 16 amino acids. CDR1 and CDR2 (germline): SEHNR, FQNEAQ (reference sequence). Trimming removed 5 bases at V and 2 bases at J, with 17 bases between. Written as DNA, the CDR3 is TGTGCCAGCAGCCCCCCATGGGGGGATTCCACAGATACGCAGTATTTT. This encodes CASSPPWGDSTDTQYF. Full variable domain (rest looked up from reference TRBV7-9 and TRBJ2-3): DTGVSQNPRHKITKRGQNVTFRCDPISEHNRLYWYRQTLGQGPEFLTYFQNEAQLEKSRLLSDRFSAERPKGSFSTLEIQRTEQGDSAMYLCASSPPWGDSTDTQYFGPGTRLTVL.